The 20 T cell receptor beta chains reported below all come from one sample, sequenced in a study of T cell repertoires in cytomegalovirus infection. TCRdb reanalysed the reads using MiXCR and keeps one entry per CDR3 protein. The sample shows a few hundred thousand distinct CDR3 sequences, roughly 18% of them seen only once. The specimen sequenced was PBMCs. These receptors all stem from a human donor in good health (CMV status not recorded). Some clones in this sample may be carry-over from other donors' samples.

The rearrangement links TRBV9 to TRBJ1-2; 10 bases are a match to TRBD1. The CDR3 is 15 residues long. The germline V gene has CDR1 SGDLS and CDR2 YYNGEE. The V and J ends lost 2 bases and 6 bases, in that order; junction bases with no gene match: 7. The CDR3 coding sequence is TGTGCCAGCAGCGTCCGGGATGGGACAGGGGATGGCTACACCTTC. Translation: CASSVRDGTGDGYTF.

In this sample, this clonotype turned up a few times. The chain couples TRBV5-6 to TRBJ1-3; D remains ambiguous. The V gene lost 4 bases and the J gene lost 0 bases, with 8 bases spanning the gap. The germline V gene has CDR1 SGHDT and CDR2 YYEEEE. The CDR3 totals 14 residues. CDR3 in amino acids: CASSLFGSGNTIYF. The CDR3 DNA sequence: TGTGCCAGCAGCCTTTTTGGCTCTGGAAACACCATATATTTT.

This clonotype has more than one count but fewer than ten. CDR3 sequence reads: CASSSQAGTQRSYNEQFF. For the CDR3, the DNA is TGTGCCAGCAGCTCCCAAGCAGGGACCCAACGCTCCTACAATGAGCAGTTCTTC. The chain has TRBV5-4 and TRBJ2-1, with D perhaps assigned TRBD1 or TRBD2 (5 bases each). V lost 3 bases and J 0 bases, leaving 19 bases between the germline ends. The CDR3 is 18 amino acids. Germline V CDR1 and CDR2: SGHNT, YYREEE (reference sequence).

The chain carries TRBV19 and TRBJ2-2, with 8 bases aligning to TRBD2. The germline CDR1 and CDR2 sequences are LNHDA and SQIVND (reference sequence). V shed 1 base and J 0 bases; nucleotides not matched to a gene: 7. This CDR3 has 18 amino acids. CDR3 sequence (DNA): TGTGCCAGTAGTATAGGGGGGACTAGGGCATCGAACACCGGGGAGCTGTTTTTT. Protein: CASSIGGTRASNTGELFF.

V usage is TRBV18 and J usage is TRBJ1-1, with D possibly TRBD1 on 5 matching bases. The germline V gene encodes CDR1 KGHSH and CDR2 LQKENI. The CDR3 is made up of 14 amino acids. Deletions cut 8 bases from V and 1 base from J, with 14 bases between. CDR3: CASTRSTGNTEAFF. The CDR3 DNA follows: TGTGCCAGCACGCGTTCAACAGGGAACACTGAAGCTTTCTTT.

This clonotype was seen ten or more times. This rearrangement joins TRBV7-9 to TRBJ2-3; TRBD1 matches 7 bases. Germline CDR1 is SEHNR and CDR2 is FQNEAQ (reference sequence). This CDR3 has 14 amino acids. The ends lost 5 bases at V and 2 bases at J; junction bases unmatched: 4. CDR3 nucleotide sequence: TGTGCCAGCAGCCAGGGACAGACCACAGATACGCAGTATTTT. Translating it yields CASSQGQTTDTQYF.

This clonotype occurred a few times. The V and J genes are TRBV2 and TRBJ1-3; D uncertain. CDR1 and CDR2 from the germline V gene are SNHLY and FYNNEI. V shed 0 bases and J shed 0 bases, with 18 bases lying between them. The CDR3 is 19 amino acids. The CDR3 here is CASSEAGRWQADSGNTIYF. The CDR3 coding sequence is TGTGCCAGCAGTGAAGCGGGTCGTTGGCAGGCCGACTCTGGAAACACCATATATTTT.

The chain joins TRBV11-2 to TRBJ2-1; D is undetermined. Between the trimmed V and J ends, which lost 2 bases and 7 bases, there was a span of 18 bases. Germline V gene data show CDR1 as SGHAT and CDR2 as FQNNGV. The CDR3 has 16 amino acids. The CDR3 sequence: CASSLSVGPKANEQFF. The CDR3 nucleotides are TGTGCCAGCAGCTTAAGTGTCGGACCAAAGGCGAATGAGCAGTTCTTC.

The chain carries TRBV5-6 and TRBJ2-1, with D tentatively TRBD1 (6 bases). The germline V gene encodes CDR1 SGHDT and CDR2 YYEEEE. Trimming pared 3 bases from V and 3 bases from J, leaving 10 bases between. The CDR3 runs to 14 residues. The CDR3 DNA reads as TGTGCCAGCAGCTCCGACAGGTTCTACAATGAGCAGTTCTTC. Translating gives CASSSDRFYNEQFF.

This clonotype was observed at least ten times. The CDR3 nucleotides are TGTGCCAGCGGAATCAATGAAAAACTGTTTTTT. This gives the protein CASGINEKLFF. The chain is built from TRBV2 and TRBJ1-4; the D is unclear. The V gene lost 8 bases and the J gene lost 5 bases, with 6 bases spanning the gap. The CDR3 has 11 amino acids. Germline loops: CDR1 SNHLY, CDR2 FYNNEI.

This clonotype was picked up many times. The rearrangement uses TRBV12-3 or TRBV12-4 and TRBJ2-5, with D maybe TRBD1 (6 bases). V shed 6 bases and J shed 4 bases, with 15 bases lying between them. There are 14 residues in the CDR3. CDR3 coding DNA: TGTGCCAGCAGCCCACAGGGTTCAGGAGAGACCCAGTACTTC. Amino acids: CASSPQGSGETQYF.

This clonotype came up a few times. This rearrangement joins TRBV7-6 to TRBJ1-3; 7 positions match TRBD1. With 5 bases clipped from V and 8 bases from J, the junction kept 12 bases outside the gene matches. The CDR3 has 15 residues. CDR1 is SGHVS and CDR2 is FNYEAQ in the germline V gene. The CDR3 spells CASSIPTGWVHTIYF. The CDR3 coding sequence is TGTGCCAGCAGCATCCCGACAGGGTGGGTGCACACCATATATTTT.

This clonotype appeared a few times. The chain recombines TRBV12-3 or TRBV12-4 with TRBJ1-2, with TRBD1 identical over 8 bases. The CDR3 sequence is 14 residues long. Trimming at V came to 6 bases and at J to 3 bases, leaving 6 bases not matched to a gene. The CDR3 reads CASRDRESDYGYTF. DNA of the CDR3: TGTGCCAGCAGGGACAGGGAATCCGACTATGGCTACACCTTC.

For the CDR3, the DNA is TGTGCCAGCAGCTTCCGGACTAGCGGGGTAGTCTTCTCCTACGAGCAGTACTTC. Residues: CASSFRTSGVVFSYEQYF. The V call is TRBV7-8, the J call TRBJ2-7, with 12 bases lining up with TRBD2. The V and J ends lost 3 bases and 0 bases, in that order; junction bases with no gene match: 9. The CDR3 has 18 residues. The V gene's germline CDR1 is SGHVS and CDR2 FQNEAQ.

Ten or more counts support this clonotype. J is TRBJ2-2 and V is TRBV7-9, with a tentative D call TRBD1 (6 bases). The V gene lost 3 bases and the J gene lost 7 bases, with 9 bases spanning the gap. In germline, CDR1 is SEHNR, CDR2 FQNEAQ (reference sequence). The CDR3 runs to 13 residues. The CDR3 loop is CASSFPGVGELFF. In DNA, the CDR3 is TGTGCCAGCAGCTTCCCAGGGGTCGGGGAGCTGTTTTTT.

This clonotype was picked up a small number of times. The V call is TRBV5-4, the J call TRBJ2-1; D unclear. Germline values: CDR1 SGHNT, CDR2 YYREEE (reference sequence). Trimming stripped 4 bases from V and 5 bases from J, with 19 bases between. This CDR3 has 16 residues. Here the CDR3 reads CASSPGGLPRDNEQFF. As DNA, the CDR3 is TGTGCCAGCAGCCCCGGTGGGCTCCCTCGGGACAATGAGCAGTTCTTC.

This clonotype was recorded many times. This chain connects TRBV25-1 to TRBJ2-7; weak D call: TRBD2 (5 bases). The ends were cut back, 3 bases at V and 2 bases at J, with 11 bases in the middle. Germline CDR1 and CDR2: MGHDK and SYGVNS. The length of the CDR3 is 14 residues. CDR3 DNA: TGTGCCAGCAGTGAGCTAGCTGAACCCTACGAGCAGTACTTC. It encodes CASSELAEPYEQYF.

The V gene is TRBV7-6, the J gene TRBJ2-6; D gene unclear. Trimming left V 4 bases short and J 7 bases short, with 14 bases between. Germline V lookup: CDR1 SGHVS, CDR2 FNYEAQ. The CDR3 sequence is 15 residues long. The CDR3: CASSSISRLANVLTF. In DNA, the CDR3 is TGTGCCAGCAGCTCCATAAGTAGATTAGCCAACGTCCTGACTTTC.

This clonotype was seen many times. The chain employs TRBV7-2 and TRBJ2-4, with TRBD2 matching over 7 bases. V shed 2 bases and J 5 bases; nucleotides not matched to a gene: 12. The CDR3 extends over 17 amino acids. Germline CDR1 reads SGHTA; CDR2 reads FQGNSA. The DNA for the CDR3 is TGTGCCAGCAGCTTAATTCCCCAGGGTCTAGCGGAAAACATTCAGTACTTC. As protein: CASSLIPQGLAENIQYF.

The V call is TRBV6-1, the J call TRBJ2-3, with a weak D call TRBD1 (5 bases). The V gene lost 9 bases and the J gene lost 0 bases, with 10 bases spanning the gap. The CDR3 contains 13 residues. The germline CDR1 and CDR2 sequences are MNHNS and SASEGT. This CDR3 is CASRTPSTDTQYF. DNA for the CDR3: TGTGCCAGTCGGACACCCAGCACAGATACGCAGTATTTT.